These T cell receptor beta chains were read from a single sample in a study of CD8 T cells in Susac syndrome. TCRdb independently ran MiXCR on the immunoSEQ multiplex PCR reads; one entry per CDR3 protein. This sample has 95,000 to 150,000 distinct CDR3 sequences, with approximately 96% found just once. The sequenced sample was CD4+ T cells from PBMCs. These receptors all stem from a human donor with Susac syndrome. CDR3s include the opening cysteine and the closing phenylalanine or tryptophan. A D gene is named only where the DNA matches it firmly. Clone size is stated in some rows and not others, as once, few, many or a class when expanded.

clone size,J gene,V gene,D gene,CDR3 DNA,CDR3 protein
.,TRBJ2-6,TRBV10-3,.,TGTGCCATCAGCTCTACGACTGGGGCCAACGTCCTGACTTTC,CAISSTTGANVLTF
.,TRBJ1-2,TRBV30,TRBD1,TGTGCCTGGAGTGTACAAAGGGGGCTCTATGGCTACACCTTC,CAWSVQRGLYGYTF
.,TRBJ1-1,TRBV29-1,.,TGCAGCGTCCAGATCACTGAAGCTTTCTTT,CSVQITEAFF
.,TRBJ2-2,TRBV5-1,TRBD1,TGCGCCAGCAGCTTAACAGGGGGCGTCACCGGGGAGCTGTTTTTT,CASSLTGGVTGELFF
.,TRBJ2-5,TRBV7-9,TRBD1,TGTGCCAGCAGCTTGGGACAGGGATCAAAAGGGGAGACCCAGTACTTC,CASSLGQGSKGETQYF
.,TRBJ2-5,TRBV7-7,.,TGTGCTAGCAGCCCGCAAGTGAGAGAGACCCAGTACTTC,CASSPQVRETQYF
.,TRBJ2-5,TRBV19,TRBD2,TGTGCCAGTAGCTCAAGGGGACTAGCGGACCAAGAGACCCAGTACTTC,CASSSRGLADQETQYF
.,TRBJ2-5,TRBV6-6,.,TGTGCCAGCAGTTACCTCATGAGTGCGAAGCAAGAGACCCAGTACTTC,CASSYLMSAKQETQYF
.,TRBJ2-5,TRBV7-2,TRBD2,TGTGCCAGCAGCTTAGTACGGCCTAGCGGGATTGAGACCCAGTACTTC,CASSLVRPSGIETQYF
.,TRBJ2-7,TRBV15,TRBD2,TGTGCCACCAGCAGCCTGGTAGGGTCTAGCGGGAGGTACGAGCAGTACTTC,CATSSLVGSSGRYEQYF
.,TRBJ2-2,TRBV2,TRBD1,TGTGCCAGCAGCTTGGGACAGAGGGTGACCGGGGAGCTGTTTTTT,CASSLGQRVTGELFF
.,TRBJ1-2,TRBV28,.,TGTGCCAGCAGGCGTCAGGAGAGTGGTGGCTACACCTTC,CASRRQESGGYTF
.,TRBJ2-7,TRBV5-1,TRBD2,TGCGCCAGCAGCCCCCCGACTAGCGGGATTGTAGAGCAGTACTTC,CASSPPTSGIVEQYF
once,TRBJ2-7,TRBV18,.,TGTGCCAGCTCAGGGGACTCTCCCTACGAGCAGTACTTC,CASSGDSPYEQYF
.,TRBJ1-2,TRBV7-9,.,TGTGCCAGCAGCTTAAGGGAGACGGCGAACTATGGCTACACCTTC,CASSLRETANYGYTF
.,TRBJ2-7,TRBV29-1,.,TGCAGCGTTGGGGGAGAGGAGCAGTACTTC,CSVGGEEQYF
.,TRBJ2-5,TRBV5-1,.,TGCGCCAGCAGCTTGGATTGGGCGGGTAGAGAGACCCAGTACTTC,CASSLDWAGRETQYF
.,TRBJ2-7,TRBV7-2,.,TGTGCCAGCACCCTAGGGGGAGCGGGTATCCACGAGCAGTACTTC,CASTLGGAGIHEQYF
once,TRBJ1-1,TRBV25-1,TRBD1,TGTGCCAGCAGTGAAAATCGACAGGGGGACACTGAAGCTTTCTTT,CASSENRQGDTEAFF
.,TRBJ2-2,TRBV15,.,TGTGCCACCAGCAGAGGCGGAGCTAACACCGGGGAGCTGTTTTTT,CATSRGGANTGELFF
.,TRBJ2-3,TRBV29-1,.,TGCAGCGCAGGAGCAGGGAGTACGCAGTATTTT,CSAGAGSTQYF
.,TRBJ2-3,TRBV27,TRBD1,TGTGCCAGCAAAACACAGGGGGCGGATACGCAGTATTTT,CASKTQGADTQYF